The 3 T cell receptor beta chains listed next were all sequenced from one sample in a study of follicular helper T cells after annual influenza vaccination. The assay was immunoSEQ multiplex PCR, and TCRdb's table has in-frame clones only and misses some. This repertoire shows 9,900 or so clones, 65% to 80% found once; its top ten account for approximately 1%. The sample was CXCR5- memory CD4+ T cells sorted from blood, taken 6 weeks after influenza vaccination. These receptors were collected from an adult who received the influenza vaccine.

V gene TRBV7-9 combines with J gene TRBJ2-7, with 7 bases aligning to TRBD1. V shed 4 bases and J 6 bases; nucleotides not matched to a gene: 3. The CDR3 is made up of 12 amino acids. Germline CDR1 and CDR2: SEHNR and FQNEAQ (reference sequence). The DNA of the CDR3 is TGTGCCAGCAGCTCCACAGGGGCCGAGCAGTACTTC. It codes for CASSSTGAEQYF.

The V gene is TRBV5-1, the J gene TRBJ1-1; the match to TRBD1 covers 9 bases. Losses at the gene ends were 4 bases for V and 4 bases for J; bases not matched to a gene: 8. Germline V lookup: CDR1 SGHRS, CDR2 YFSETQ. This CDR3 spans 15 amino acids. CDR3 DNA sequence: TGCGCCAGCAGCCAGGACAGGGGAGAAAGCACTGAAGCTTTCTTT. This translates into CASSQDRGESTEAFF.

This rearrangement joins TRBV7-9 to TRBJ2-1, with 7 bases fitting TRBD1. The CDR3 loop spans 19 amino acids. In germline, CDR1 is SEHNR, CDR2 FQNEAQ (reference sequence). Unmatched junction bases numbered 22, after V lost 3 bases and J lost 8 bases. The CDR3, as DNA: TGTGCCAGCAGCTTCCCACGCCACAGGGGTTTGGCTGCCGGGGATGAGCAGTTCTTC. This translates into CASSFPRHRGLAAGDEQFF.